The entry below describes one T cell receptor beta chain. The germline V gene has CDR1 SGHNT and CDR2 YYREEE (reference sequence). V gave up 2 bases and J gave up 0 bases, with 6 bases separating them. The CDR3 length is 14 residues. This specimen comes from a study of OX40 agonist ivuxolimab in advanced cancers. Across the study: Three patients responded partially, comprising one with hepatocellular carcinoma and two with cutaneous melanoma.

Peripheral blood came from all dose cohorts at three timepoints. Only in-frame clones appear in the TCRdb table, and some are missing; sequencing was by immunoSEQ multiplex PCR. The sample has 20,000 to 30,000 clones, roughly 91% seen once. This chain joins TRBV5-4 and TRBJ2-1; no clear D. The starting material was CD4+ or CD8+ T cells sorted from blood, obtained in a trial of the OX40 agonist ivuxolimab. The receptor was isolated from an adult with an advanced solid tumor such as melanoma, head and neck, liver or kidney cancer. CDR3 DNA sequence: TGTGCCAGCAGCTTAACAAGCTCCTACAATGAGCAGTTCTTC. Encoded protein: CASSLTSSYNEQFF.